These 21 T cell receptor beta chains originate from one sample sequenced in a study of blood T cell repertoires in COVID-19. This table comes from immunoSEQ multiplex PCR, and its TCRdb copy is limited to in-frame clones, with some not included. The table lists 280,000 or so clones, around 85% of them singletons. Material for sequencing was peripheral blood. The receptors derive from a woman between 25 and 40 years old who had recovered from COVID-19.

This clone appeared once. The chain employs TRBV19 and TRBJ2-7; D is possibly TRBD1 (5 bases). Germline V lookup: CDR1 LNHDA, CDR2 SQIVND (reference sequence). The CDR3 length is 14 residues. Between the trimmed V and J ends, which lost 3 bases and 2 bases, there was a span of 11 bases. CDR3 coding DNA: TGTGCCAGTAGTATTCGGCAGGGTACCTACGAGCAGTACTTC. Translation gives CASSIRQGTYEQYF.

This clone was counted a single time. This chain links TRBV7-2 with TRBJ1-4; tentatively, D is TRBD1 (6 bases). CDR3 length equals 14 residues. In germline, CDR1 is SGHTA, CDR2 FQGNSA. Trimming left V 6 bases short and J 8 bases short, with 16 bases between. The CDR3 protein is CASSHQGRPEKLFF. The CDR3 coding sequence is TGTGCCAGCAGTCATCAGGGGAGACCCGAAAAACTGTTTTTT.

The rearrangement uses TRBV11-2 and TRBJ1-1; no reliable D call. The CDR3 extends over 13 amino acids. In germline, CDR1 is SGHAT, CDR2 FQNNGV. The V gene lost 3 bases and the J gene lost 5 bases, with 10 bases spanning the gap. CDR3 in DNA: TGTGCCAGCAGCTTCCGCGGGCGTACTGAAGCTTTCTTT. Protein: CASSFRGRTEAFF. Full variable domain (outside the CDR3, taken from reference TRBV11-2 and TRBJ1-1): EAGVAQSPRYKIIEKRQSVAFWCNPISGHATLYWYQQILGQGPKLLIQFQNNGVVDDSQLPKDRFSAERLKGVDSTLKIQPAKLEDSAVYLCASSFRGRTEAFFGQGTRLTVV.

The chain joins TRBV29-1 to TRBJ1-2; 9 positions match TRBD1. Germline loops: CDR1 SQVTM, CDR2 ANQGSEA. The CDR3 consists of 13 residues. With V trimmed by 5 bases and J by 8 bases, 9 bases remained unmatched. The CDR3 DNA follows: TGCAGCGTTAATCAACAGGGGGCGTTCGGCTACACCTTC. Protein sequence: CSVNQQGAFGYTF.

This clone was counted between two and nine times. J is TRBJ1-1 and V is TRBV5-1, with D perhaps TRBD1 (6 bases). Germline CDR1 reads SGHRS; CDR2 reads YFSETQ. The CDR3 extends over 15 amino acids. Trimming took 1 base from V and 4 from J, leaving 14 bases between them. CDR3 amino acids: CASSLIPGVFTEAFF. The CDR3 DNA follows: TGCGCCAGCAGCTTGATTCCAGGGGTGTTCACTGAAGCTTTCTTT. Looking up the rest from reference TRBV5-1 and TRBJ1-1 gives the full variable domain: KAGVTQTPRYLIKTRGQQVTLSCSPISGHRSVSWYQQTPGQGLQFLFEYFSETQRNKGNFPGRFSGRQFSNSRSEMNVSTLELGDSALYLCASSLIPGVFTEAFFGQGTRLTVV.

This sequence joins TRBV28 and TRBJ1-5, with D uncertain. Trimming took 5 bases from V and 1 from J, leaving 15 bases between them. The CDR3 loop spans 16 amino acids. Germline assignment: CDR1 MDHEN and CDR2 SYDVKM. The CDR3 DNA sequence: TGTGCCAGCAGTACCCCGGGTGGAGGGAGCAATCAGCCCCAGCATTTT. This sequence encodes CASSTPGGGSNQPQHF. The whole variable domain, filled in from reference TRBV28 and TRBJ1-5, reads DVKVTQSSRYLVKRTGEKVFLECVQDMDHENMFWYRQDPGLGLRLIYFSYDVKMKEKGDIPEGYSVSREKKERFSLILESASTNQTSMYLCASSTPGGGSNQPQHFGDGTRLSIL.

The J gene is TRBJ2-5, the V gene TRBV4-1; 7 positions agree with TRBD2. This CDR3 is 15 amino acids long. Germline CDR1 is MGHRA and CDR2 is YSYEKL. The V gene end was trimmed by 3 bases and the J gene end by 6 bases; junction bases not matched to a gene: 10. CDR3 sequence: CASSQGEGVGKTQYF. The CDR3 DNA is TGCGCCAGCAGCCAGGGGGAGGGAGTAGGGAAGACCCAGTACTTC.

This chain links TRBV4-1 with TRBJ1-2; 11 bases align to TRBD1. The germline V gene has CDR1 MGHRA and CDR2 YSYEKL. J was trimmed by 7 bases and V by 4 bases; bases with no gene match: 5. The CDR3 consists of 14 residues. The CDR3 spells CASSPRDRGIGYTF. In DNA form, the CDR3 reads TGCGCCAGCAGCCCACGGGACAGGGGGATTGGCTACACCTTC.

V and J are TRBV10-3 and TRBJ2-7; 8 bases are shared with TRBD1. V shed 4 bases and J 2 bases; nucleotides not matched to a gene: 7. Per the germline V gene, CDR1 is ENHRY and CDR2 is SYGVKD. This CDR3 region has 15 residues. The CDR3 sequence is CAISGTDRAPYEQYF. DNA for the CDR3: TGTGCCATCAGTGGGACGGACAGGGCGCCCTACGAGCAGTACTTC.

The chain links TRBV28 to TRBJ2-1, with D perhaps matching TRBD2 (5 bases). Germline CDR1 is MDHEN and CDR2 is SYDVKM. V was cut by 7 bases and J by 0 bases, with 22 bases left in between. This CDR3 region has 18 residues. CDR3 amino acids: CASTLGSSGSSSYNEQFF. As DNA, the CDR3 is TGTGCCAGCACCCTGGGATCGAGCGGCTCCAGCTCCTACAATGAGCAGTTCTTC.

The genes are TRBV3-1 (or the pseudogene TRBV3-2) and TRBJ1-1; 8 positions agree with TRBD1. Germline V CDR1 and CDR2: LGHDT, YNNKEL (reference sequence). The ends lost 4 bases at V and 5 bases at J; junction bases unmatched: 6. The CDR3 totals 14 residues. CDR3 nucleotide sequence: TGTGCCAGCAGCCCAACAGGGGGTTTAACTGAAGCTTTCTTT. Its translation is CASSPTGGLTEAFF.

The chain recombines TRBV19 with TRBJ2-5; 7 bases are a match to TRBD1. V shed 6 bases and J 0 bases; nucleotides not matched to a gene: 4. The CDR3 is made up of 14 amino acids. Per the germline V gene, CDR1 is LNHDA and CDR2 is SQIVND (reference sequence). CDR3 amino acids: CASSVQGDQETQYF. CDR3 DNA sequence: TGTGCCAGTAGCGTTCAGGGGGACCAAGAGACCCAGTACTTC. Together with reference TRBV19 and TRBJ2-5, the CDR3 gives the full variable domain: DGGITQSPKYLFRKEGQNVTLSCEQNLNHDAMYWYRQDPGQGLRLIYYSQIVNDFQKGDIAEGYSVSREKKESFPLTVTSAQKNPTAFYLCASSVQGDQETQYFGPGTRLLVL.

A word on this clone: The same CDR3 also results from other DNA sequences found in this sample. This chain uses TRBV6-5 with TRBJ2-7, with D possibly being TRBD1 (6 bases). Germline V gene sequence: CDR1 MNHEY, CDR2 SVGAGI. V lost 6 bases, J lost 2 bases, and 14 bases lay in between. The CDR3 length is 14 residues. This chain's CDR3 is CASSYQTGPYEQYF. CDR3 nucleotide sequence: TGTGCCAGCAGCTATCAGACAGGTCCCTACGAGCAGTACTTC.

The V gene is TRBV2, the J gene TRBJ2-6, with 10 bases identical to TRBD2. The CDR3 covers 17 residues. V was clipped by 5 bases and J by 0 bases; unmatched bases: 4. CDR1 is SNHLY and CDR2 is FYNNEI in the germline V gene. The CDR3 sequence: CASSFLAGASGANVLTF. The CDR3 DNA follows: TGTGCCAGCAGTTTTCTAGCGGGGGCCTCTGGGGCCAACGTCCTGACTTTC.

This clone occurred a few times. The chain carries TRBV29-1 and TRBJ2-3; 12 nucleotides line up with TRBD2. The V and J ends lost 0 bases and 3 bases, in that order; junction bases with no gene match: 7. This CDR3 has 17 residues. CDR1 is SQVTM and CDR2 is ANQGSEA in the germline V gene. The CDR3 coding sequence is TGCAGCGTTGAAGATCCTCTAGCGGGGGGGAAGACAGATACGCAGTATTTT. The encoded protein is CSVEDPLAGGKTDTQYF.

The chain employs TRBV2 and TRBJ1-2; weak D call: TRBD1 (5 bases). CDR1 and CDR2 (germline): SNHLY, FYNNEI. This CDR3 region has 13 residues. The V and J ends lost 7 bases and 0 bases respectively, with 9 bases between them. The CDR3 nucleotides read TGTGCCAGCACGACAGCAACTAACTATGGCTACACCTTC. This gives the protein CASTTATNYGYTF.

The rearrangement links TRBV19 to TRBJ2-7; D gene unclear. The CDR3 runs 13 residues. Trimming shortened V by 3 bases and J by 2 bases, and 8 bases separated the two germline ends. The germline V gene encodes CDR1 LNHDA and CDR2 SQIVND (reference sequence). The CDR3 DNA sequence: TGTGCCAGTAGTATGGAGTTGACCTACGAGCAGTACTTC. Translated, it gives CASSMELTYEQYF.

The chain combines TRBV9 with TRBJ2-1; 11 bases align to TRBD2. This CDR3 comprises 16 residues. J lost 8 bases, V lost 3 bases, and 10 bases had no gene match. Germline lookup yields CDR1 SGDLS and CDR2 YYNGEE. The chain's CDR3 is CASSATLAGAGYEQFF. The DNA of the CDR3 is TGTGCCAGCAGCGCGACACTAGCGGGGGCGGGGTATGAGCAGTTCTTC.

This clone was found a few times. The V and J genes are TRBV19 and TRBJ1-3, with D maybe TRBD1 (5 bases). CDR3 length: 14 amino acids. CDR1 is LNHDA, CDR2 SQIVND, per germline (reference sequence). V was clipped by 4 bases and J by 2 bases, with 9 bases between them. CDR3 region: CASSTGSAGNTIYF. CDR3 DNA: TGTGCCAGTAGTACAGGGTCCGCTGGAAACACCATATATTTT.

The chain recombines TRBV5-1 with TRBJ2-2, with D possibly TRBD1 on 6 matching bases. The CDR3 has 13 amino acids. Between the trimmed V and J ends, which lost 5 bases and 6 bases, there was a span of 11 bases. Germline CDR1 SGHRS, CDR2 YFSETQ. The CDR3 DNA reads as TGCGCCAGCAGTAGTCAGGGGTCCGGGGAGCTGTTTTTT. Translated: CASSSQGSGELFF.

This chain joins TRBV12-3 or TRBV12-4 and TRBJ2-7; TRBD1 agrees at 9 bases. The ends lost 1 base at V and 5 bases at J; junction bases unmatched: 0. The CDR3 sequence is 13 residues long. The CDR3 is CASSLGTGDEQYF. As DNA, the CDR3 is TGTGCCAGCAGTTTAGGGACAGGGGACGAGCAGTACTTC.